This T cell receptor beta chain was identified during a study of tumor and adjacent non-tumor tissue in lung cancer. Study context: On average, productive TCRbeta reads reached a few million per sample. Findings and limits, study-wide: In normal lung, the top 100 clones were significantly more dominant than in tumor. Significantly higher TCR diversity was found in tumor than normal lung.

Germline V lookup: CDR1 SGHKS, CDR2 YYEKEE (reference sequence). The CDR3 spans 15 residues. RNA was extracted from bulk tissue without any cell sorting. Remarks on this clonotype: The antigen is undetermined. The germline gene is not matched at one end of the junction; a read error may be the cause.

A modified ARM-PCR protocol with three rounds of nested PCR amplified TCRbeta. Each CDR3 protein gets one entry after TCRdb re-called the multiplex PCR reads with MiXCR. The sample consists of approximately 76,000 distinct CDR3 sequences, approximately 68% of them appearing once. This TCR was recovered from a woman in her sixties or seventies with non-small cell lung cancer. The sequenced sample was lung tumor tissue. V usage is TRBV5-5 and J usage is TRBJ2-7; the D gene is possibly TRBD1 (6 bases). In DNA form, the CDR3 reads TGTGCCAGCAGCCTGGTCCCAGGGGTAGTCTCCGATGGGGACTTC. Translating it yields CASSLVPGVVSDGDF.